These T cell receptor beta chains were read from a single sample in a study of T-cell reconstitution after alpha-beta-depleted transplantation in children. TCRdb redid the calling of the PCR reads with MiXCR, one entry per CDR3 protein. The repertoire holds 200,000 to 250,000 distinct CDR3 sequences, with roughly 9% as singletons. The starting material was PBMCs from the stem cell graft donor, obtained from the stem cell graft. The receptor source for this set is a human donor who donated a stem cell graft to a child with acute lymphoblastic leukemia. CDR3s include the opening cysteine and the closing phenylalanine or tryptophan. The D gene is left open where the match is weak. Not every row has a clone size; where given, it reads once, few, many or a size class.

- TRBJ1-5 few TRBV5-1 TGCGCCAGCAGCCCGACCGGGGACACCAATCAGCCCCAGCATTTT CASSPTGDTNQPQHF
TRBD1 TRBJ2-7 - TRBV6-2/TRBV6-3 TGTGCCAGCAGTTACCGGGGACAGGGAGGGATCGAGCAGTACTTC CASSYRGQGGIEQYF
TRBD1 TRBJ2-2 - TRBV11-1 TGTGCCAGCAGCTGGACTGCCGGGACAGGGAGAGCCGGGGAGCTGTTTTTT CASSWTAGTGRAGELFF
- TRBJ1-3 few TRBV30 TGTGCCTGGAGTTCCGGAAACACCATATATTTT CAWSSGNTIYF
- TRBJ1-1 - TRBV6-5 TGTGCCAGCAGTTACATCGGACAGAGGAACACTGAAGCTTTCTTT CASSYIGQRNTEAFF
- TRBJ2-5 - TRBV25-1 TGTGCCAGCAGTGAATATGGGATTGGGAAGGAGACCCAGTACTTC CASSEYGIGKETQYF
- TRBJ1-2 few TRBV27 TGTGCCAGCAGTTTAGCCGGATCATCCTATGGCTACACCTTC CASSLAGSSYGYTF
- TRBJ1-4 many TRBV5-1 TGCGCCAGCAGCACGGGCGTGCGGGGTATCGCTGAAAAACTGTTTTTT CASSTGVRGIAEKLFF
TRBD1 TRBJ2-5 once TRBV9 TGTGCCAGCAGCGTCCCTCCGGGACAGGGTTGGGAGACCCAGTACTTC CASSVPPGQGWETQYF
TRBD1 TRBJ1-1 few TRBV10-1 TGCGCCAGCAGCGGGACAGGTTTTTCGGCTTTCTTT CASSGTGFSAFF
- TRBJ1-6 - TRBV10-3 TGTGCCATCAGTGCTCTCAGGGAGGGTTCACCCCTCCACTTT CAISALREGSPLHF
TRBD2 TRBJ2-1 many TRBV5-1 TGCGCCAGCAGGTCAAGATGGGACTACGACAATGAGCAGTTCTTC CASRSRWDYDNEQFF
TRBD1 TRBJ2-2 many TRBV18 TGTGCCAGCTCACGGGACAGGGCCACCGGGGAGCTGTTTTTT CASSRDRATGELFF
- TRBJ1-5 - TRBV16 TGTGCCAGCAGCCGAAGTGCGGGACCCAACTCGGCTCAGCCCCAGCATTTT CASSRSAGPNSAQPQHF
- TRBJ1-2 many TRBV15 TGTGCCACCAGCAGAGATGGTCGGGCCTTCTATGGCTACACCTTC CATSRDGRAFYGYTF
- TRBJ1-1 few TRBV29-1 TGCAGCGTTGATAAGGTCGGCCTGAACACTGAAGCTTTCTTT CSVDKVGLNTEAFF
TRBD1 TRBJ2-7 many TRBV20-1 TGCAGTGCTAGAGTACCGGGACAGGGGGCGAAGCAGTACTTC CSARVPGQGAKQYF
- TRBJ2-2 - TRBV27 TGTGCCAGCAGCCAGGGGATGGTTGGGAACGGGGAGCTGTTTTTT CASSQGMVGNGELFF
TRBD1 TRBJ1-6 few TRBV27 TGTGCCAGCAGCGATGGACAGGGGTTTTCACCCCTCCACTTT CASSDGQGFSPLHF
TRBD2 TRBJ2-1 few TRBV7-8 TGTGCCAGCTCGGGACTAGCGGGGACAAATGAGCAGTTCTTC CASSGLAGTNEQFF
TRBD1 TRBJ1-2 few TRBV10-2 TGCGCCAGCAGTGGACCAGACAGGGCTGATGGCTACACCTTC CASSGPDRADGYTF
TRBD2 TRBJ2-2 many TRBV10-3 TGTGCCGTGGGAGAGCGGGGGGCGAACACCGGGGAGCTGTTTTTT CAVGERGANTGELFF
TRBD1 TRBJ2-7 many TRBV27 TGTGCCAGCAGTTTCCCGGGGACAGGCGAGCAGTACTTC CASSFPGTGEQYF
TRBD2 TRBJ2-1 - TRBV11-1 TGTGCCAGCAGCTCCCCCCTGGGACTAGCGGGGGGGGCGGTGTCAAATGAGCAGTTCTTC CASSSPLGLAGGAVSNEQFF
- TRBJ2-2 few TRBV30 TGTGCCTGGAGTGGGAACACCGGGGAGCTGTTTTTT CAWSGNTGELFF
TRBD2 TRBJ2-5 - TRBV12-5 TGTGCTAGTGGTGACGACGGGACTAGCGGGGGGCCAGAGACCCAGTACTTC CASGDDGTSGGPETQYF
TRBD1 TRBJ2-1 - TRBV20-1 TGCAGTGTCAACAGGGGCGCCTTAGGGGGTAATGAGCAGTTATTC CSVNRGALGGNEQLF
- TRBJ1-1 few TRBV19 TGTGCCAGTAGTCGACAGGCTGTCACTGAAGCTTTCTTT CASSRQAVTEAFF
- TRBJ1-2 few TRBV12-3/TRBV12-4 TGTGCCAGCAGTCCTAGGACAGTAAGCTACACCTTC CASSPRTVSYTF
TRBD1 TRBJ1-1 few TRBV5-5 TGTGCCAGCAGTGGGTGGACAGGGGCCACTGAAGCTTTCTTT CASSGWTGATEAFF
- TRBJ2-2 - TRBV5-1 TGCGCCAGCAGCGTCGGGGTGTTGGTCACCGGGGAGCTGTTTTTT CASSVGVLVTGELFF
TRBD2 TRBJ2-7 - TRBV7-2 TGTGCCAGCAGCACTCTAGCGGGGGGGCCTGTCGAGCAGTACTTC CASSTLAGGPVEQYF
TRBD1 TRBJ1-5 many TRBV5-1 TGCGCCAGCAGCGCGGGACAGGGTAGCAATCAGCCCCAGCATTTT CASSAGQGSNQPQHF
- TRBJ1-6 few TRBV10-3 TGTGCCATCAGGGACAGAATTAATTCACCCCTCCACTTT CAIRDRINSPLHF
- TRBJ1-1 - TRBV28 TGTGCCAGCAGTCAACATCAGGAGGGGACTGAAGCTTTCTTT CASSQHQEGTEAFF
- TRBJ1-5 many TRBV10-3 TGTGCCATCAGTGAGTCGATGGTACAGGCCCTCAGAGACCAGCCCCAGCATTTT CAISESMVQALRDQPQHF
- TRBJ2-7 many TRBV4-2 TGTGCCAGCAGCCAAGTAAAAGGGAGCTCCTACGAGCAGTACTTC CASSQVKGSSYEQYF
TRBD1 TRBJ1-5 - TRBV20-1 TGCAGTGTTACAGGGGGGTATAGCAATCAGCCCCAGCATTTT CSVTGGYSNQPQHF
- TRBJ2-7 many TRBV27 TGTGCCAGCAGTTTCAATCCGAGCTCCTACGAGCAGTACTTC CASSFNPSSYEQYF
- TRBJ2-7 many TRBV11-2 TGTGCCAGCAGCTTAGTGGGGCAGTTCCACGAGCAGTACTTC CASSLVGQFHEQYF
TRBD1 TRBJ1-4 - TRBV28 TGTGCCAGCAGTTTAAGCCGGGACAGGGGAGAAAAACTGTTTTTT CASSLSRDRGEKLFF
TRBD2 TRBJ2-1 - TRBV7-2 TGTGCCAGCAGCTCGTCGGGACTAGCTTTAAATGAGCAGTTCTTC CASSSSGLALNEQFF